This T cell receptor (beta chain) was sequenced in a study of CD8 T cells in ankylosing spondylitis. Points from the study as a whole: Earlier work had already found some motif variants in reactive arthritis synovial fluid and blood.

MiXCR, run by TCRdb on the 5' RACE reads, gives a single entry per CDR3 protein. The table records approximately 350,000 distinct CDR3 sequences, 14% to 15% of them present only once. Only a few counts were recorded for this clonotype. What it binds is not known. Sequencing was carried out using blood, either unsorted or a sorted T cell fraction (not recorded which). The TCR was taken from a male donor with ankylosing spondylitis or in good health (not recorded which).

The CDR3 nucleotides are TGTGCCAGCAGCCAAGCGGGACAGGGGAACACTGAAGCTTTCTTT. Amino acid sequence: CASSQAGQGNTEAFF. V usage is TRBV3-1 and J usage is TRBJ1-1; 9 nucleotides align to TRBD1. The CDR3 length is 15 residues. Germline V lookup: CDR1 LGHDT, CDR2 YNNKEL (reference sequence). The ends lost 1 base at V and 1 base at J; junction bases unmatched: 1.